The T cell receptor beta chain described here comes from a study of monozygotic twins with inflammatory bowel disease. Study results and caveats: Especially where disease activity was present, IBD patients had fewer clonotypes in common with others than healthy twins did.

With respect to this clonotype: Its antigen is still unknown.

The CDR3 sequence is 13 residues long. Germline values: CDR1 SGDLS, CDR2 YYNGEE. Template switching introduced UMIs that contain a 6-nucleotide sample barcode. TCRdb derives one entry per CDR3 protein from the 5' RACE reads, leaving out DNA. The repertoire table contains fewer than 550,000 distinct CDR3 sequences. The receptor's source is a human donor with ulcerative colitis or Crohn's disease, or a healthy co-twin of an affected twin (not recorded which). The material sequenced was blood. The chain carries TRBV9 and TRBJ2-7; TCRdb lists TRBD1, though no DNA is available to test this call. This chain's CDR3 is CASSDRDNYEQYF. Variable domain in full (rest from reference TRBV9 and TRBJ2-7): DSGVTQTPKHLITATGQRVTLRCSPRSGDLSVYWYQQSLDQGLQFLIQYYNGEERAKGNILERFSAQQFPDLHSELNLSSLELGDSALYFCASSDRDNYEQYFGPGTRLTVT.